The 21 T cell receptor beta chains reported below all come from one sample, sequenced in a study of fetal regulatory T cell absence and autoimmunity. The protocol was immunoSEQ multiplex PCR, while the TCRdb copy is restricted to in-frame clones and leaves out a portion. Of some 50,000 clones listed, about four fifths were seen once; the top ten hold about 0.41%. The source material was cord blood. These receptors all stem from a newborn boy with IPEX syndrome.

This chain links TRBV30 with TRBJ1-1; 8 bases map to TRBD1. V was pared by 3 bases and J by 1 base, with 1 base of the junction left unmatched. The CDR3 extends over 13 amino acids. Germline CDR1 reads GTSNPN; CDR2 reads SVGIG (reference sequence). The DNA for the CDR3 is TGTGCCTGGAGCGGACAGGGGAACACTGAAGCTTTCTTT. It is translated as CAWSGQGNTEAFF.

The chain employs TRBV27 and TRBJ2-4; D not certain. Trimming removed 6 bases from V and 3 bases from J, with 12 bases in between. The CDR3 has 14 amino acids. The germline V gene encodes CDR1 MNHEY and CDR2 SMNVEV (reference sequence). CDR3 nucleotides: TGTGCCAGCAGGCCCCTTACAGTCAAAAACATTCAGTACTTC. It encodes CASRPLTVKNIQYF.

The chain has TRBV4-3 and TRBJ1-4, with TRBD1 as a possible D gene (6 bases). Germline lookup yields CDR1 LGHNA and CDR2 YSLEER. V gave up 1 base and J gave up 8 bases, with 11 bases separating them. This CDR3 has 14 amino acids. The CDR3, as DNA: TGCGCCAGCAGCCAAGGACAGGTCGGCGAAAAACTGTTTTTT. Its translation: CASSQGQVGEKLFF.

The chain has TRBV13 and TRBJ1-1; no clear D. This CDR3 has 13 residues. The germline V gene has CDR1 PRHDT and CDR2 FYEKMQ (reference sequence). Trimming removed 2 bases from V and 5 bases from J, with 9 bases in between. The CDR3 is CASSLRGGTEAFF. The CDR3 DNA is TGTGCCAGCAGCTTACGAGGTGGGACTGAAGCTTTCTTT.

The chain links TRBV5-4 to TRBJ1-2, with D possibly TRBD1 on 5 matching bases. V lost 1 base and J 5 bases, leaving 12 bases between the germline ends. The CDR3 is made up of 14 amino acids. Per the germline V gene, CDR1 is SGHNT and CDR2 is YYREEE (reference sequence). The CDR3 here is CASSLQGVGYGYTF. CDR3 nucleotides: TGTGCCAGCAGCTTGCAGGGTGTTGGGTATGGCTACACCTTC.

This chain joins TRBV6-5 and TRBJ2-1; 13 bases fit TRBD2. V lost 5 bases and J lost 9; bases outside the gene matches: 4. Germline CDR1 is MNHEY and CDR2 is SVGAGI. CDR3 length: 14 amino acids. CDR3 in DNA: TGTGCCAGCAGTGCACTAGCGGGGGGGCGTGAGCAGTTCTTC. Encoded protein: CASSALAGGREQFF.

This clone was found a few times. The chain carries TRBV7-6 and TRBJ2-7; 9 nucleotides match TRBD1. After removal of 0 bases from V and 2 bases from J, the junction contained 2 bases not matched to a gene. Per the germline V gene, CDR1 is SGHVS and CDR2 is FNYEAQ. The CDR3 runs 15 residues. The CDR3 DNA sequence: TGTGCCAGCAGCTTAGCGGGACAGGGTACCTACGAGCAGTACTTC. The encoded protein is CASSLAGQGTYEQYF.

The chain carries TRBV2 and TRBJ1-5; D gene ambiguous. Deletions cut 1 base from V and 2 bases from J, with 9 bases between. The CDR3 has 15 residues. The germline V gene has CDR1 SNHLY and CDR2 FYNNEI. CDR3 residues: CASSEVRIRNQPQHF. CDR3 nucleotides: TGTGCCAGCAGTGAAGTTAGGATTCGCAATCAGCCCCAGCATTTT.

The chain links TRBV11-2 to TRBJ1-2; TRBD1 aligns across 7 bases. This CDR3 region has 18 residues. CDR1 and CDR2 from the germline V gene are SGHAT and FQNNGV. V lost 2 bases, J lost 0 bases, and 12 bases stayed unmatched. The CDR3 reads CASSLIAGTDHSNYGYTF. DNA for the CDR3: TGTGCCAGCAGCTTAATCGCCGGGACAGACCACTCTAACTATGGCTACACCTTC.

This chain uses TRBV30 with TRBJ1-2; D possibly corresponds to TRBD1 (5 bases). CDR1 is GTSNPN, CDR2 SVGIG, per germline (reference sequence). The germline V and J ends were trimmed by 3 bases and 2 bases, with 7 bases remaining between them. This CDR3 spans 12 amino acids. CDR3 sequence: CAWSRENYGYTF. Here the CDR3 DNA reads TGTGCCTGGAGCAGGGAGAACTATGGCTACACCTTC.

The chain's CDR3 is CASSSLDRVGEQYF. In nucleotides, the CDR3 is TGTGCCAGCAGTTCGCTGGACAGGGTCGGCGAGCAGTACTTC. The chain carries TRBV27 and TRBJ2-7, with 8 bases aligning to TRBD1. Germline CDR1 is MNHEY and CDR2 is SMNVEV (reference sequence). The CDR3 consists of 14 residues. J lost 6 bases, V lost 4 bases, and 8 bases had no gene match.

V gene TRBV4-3 combines with J gene TRBJ2-7, with 7 bases aligning to TRBD1. Germline V gene sequence: CDR1 LGHNA, CDR2 YSLEER. The CDR3 is made up of 14 amino acids. V was pared by 0 bases and J by 4 bases, with 3 bases of the junction left unmatched. For the CDR3, the DNA is TGCGCCAGCAGCCAAGACGGACAGGTTTACGAGCAGTACTTC. It encodes CASSQDGQVYEQYF.

This clone was found once. This chain uses TRBV5-5 with TRBJ2-7; the D is unclear. Looked up from germline, CDR1 is SGHKS and CDR2 is YYEKEE (reference sequence). The CDR3 runs 12 residues. Trimming took off 7 bases at V and 6 bases at J, with 14 bases between the two ends. The CDR3: CASGSHMGEQYF. DNA of the CDR3: TGTGCCAGCGGCTCCCACATGGGCGAGCAGTACTTC.

The V gene is TRBV4-1, the J gene TRBJ1-6; D remains unclear. The length of the CDR3 is 13 residues. Germline loops: CDR1 MGHRA, CDR2 YSYEKL. The V and J ends lost 1 base and 13 bases respectively, with 11 bases between them. In DNA form, the CDR3 reads TGCGCCAGCAGCCAAGTAGGTCTATCCCCCCTCCACTTT. It encodes CASSQVGLSPLHF.

The J gene is TRBJ2-5, the V gene TRBV7-9; D is unclear. This CDR3 is built from 12 residues. V was cut by 5 bases and J by 0 bases, with 4 bases left in between. Germline V CDR1 and CDR2: SEHNR, FQNEAQ (reference sequence). CDR3 sequence (DNA): TGTGCCAGCAGCGTCTACCAAGAGACCCAGTACTTC. Residues: CASSVYQETQYF.

The rearrangement links TRBV9 to TRBJ2-3; D is unclear. Per germline, CDR1 SGDLS and CDR2 YYNGEE. The CDR3 extends over 12 amino acids. V gave up 4 bases and J gave up 1 base, with 4 bases separating them. The CDR3: CASSPRTDTQYF. CDR3 DNA sequence: TGTGCCAGCAGCCCGCGCACAGATACGCAGTATTTT. The whole variable domain, remainder taken from reference TRBV9 and TRBJ2-3, is DSGVTQTPKHLITATGQRVTLRCSPRSGDLSVYWYQQSLDQGLQFLIQYYNGEERAKGNILERFSAQQFPDLHSELNLSSLELGDSALYFCASSPRTDTQYFGPGTRLTVL.

CDR3 protein: CASSRDREYEQYF. The DNA of the CDR3 is TGTGCCAGCAGCCGGGACAGGGAATACGAGCAGTACTTC. The V call is TRBV6-6, the J call TRBJ2-7; 9 positions match TRBD1. The CDR3 is 13 residues long. Germline CDR1 MNHNY, CDR2 SVGAGI (reference sequence). The V gene end was trimmed by 6 bases and the J gene end by 4 bases; junction bases not matched to a gene: 4.

This clone was counted only a few times. The chain links TRBV10-3 to TRBJ2-2; 7 nucleotides align to TRBD1. The CDR3 sequence is 13 residues long. Germline CDR1 ENHRY, CDR2 SYGVKD. The ends lost 7 bases at V and 7 bases at J; junction bases unmatched: 6. CDR3 sequence reads: CAIKDRSSGELFF. In DNA, the CDR3 is TGTGCCATCAAGGACAGGTCGAGCGGGGAGCTGTTTTTT.

The V and J genes are TRBV19 and TRBJ1-5; tentative D call: TRBD1 (5 bases). Germline V gene sequence: CDR1 LNHDA, CDR2 SQIVND (reference sequence). Deletions cut 1 base from V and 7 bases from J, with 11 bases between. The CDR3 sequence is 14 residues long. This CDR3 reads CASSIAPAGQPQHF. The CDR3, as DNA: TGTGCCAGTAGTATAGCCCCGGCAGGGCAGCCCCAGCATTTT. Full variable domain (remainder filled in from reference TRBV19 and TRBJ1-5): DGGITQSPKYLFRKEGQNVTLSCEQNLNHDAMYWYRQDPGQGLRLIYYSQIVNDFQKGDIAEGYSVSREKKESFPLTVTSAQKNPTAFYLCASSIAPAGQPQHFGDGTRLSIL.

The V and J genes are TRBV1 and TRBJ2-7; the table assigns TRBD1, which was not confirmed against the DNA. TRBV1 corresponds to a pseudogene. The CDR3 length is 18 residues. The CDR3 protein is CTSSQDWASPKEEYEQYF. In DNA form, the CDR3 reads TGCACCAGCAGCCAAGATTGGGCCTCACCGAAGGAAGAATACGAGCAGTACTTC.

The rearrangement joins TRBV27 to TRBJ1-2; D may be TRBD1 (6 bases). The CDR3 consists of 14 residues. Germline loops: CDR1 MNHEY, CDR2 SMNVEV (reference sequence). V lost 2 bases to trimming and J lost 3 bases, with 10 bases between them. DNA for the CDR3: TGTGCCAGCAGTTTAAGGGGGAACCACTATGGCTACACCTTC. Residues: CASSLRGNHYGYTF.